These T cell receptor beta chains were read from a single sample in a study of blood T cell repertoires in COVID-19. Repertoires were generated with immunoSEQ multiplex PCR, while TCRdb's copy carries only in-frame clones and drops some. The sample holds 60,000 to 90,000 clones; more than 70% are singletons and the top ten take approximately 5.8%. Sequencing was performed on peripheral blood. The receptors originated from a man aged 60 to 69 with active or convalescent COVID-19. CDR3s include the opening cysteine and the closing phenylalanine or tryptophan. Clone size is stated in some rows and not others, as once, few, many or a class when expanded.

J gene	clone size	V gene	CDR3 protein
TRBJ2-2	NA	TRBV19	CASTHLGAQDTGELFF
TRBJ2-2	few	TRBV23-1	CASSQYREQGLNTGELFF
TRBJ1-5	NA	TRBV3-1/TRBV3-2	CASSQTIQGSNQPQHF
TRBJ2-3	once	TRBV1	CTSSHHSTDTQYF
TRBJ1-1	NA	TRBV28	CASSSPGTGTGRTEAFF
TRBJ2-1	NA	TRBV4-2	CASSQDLAGVNNEQFF
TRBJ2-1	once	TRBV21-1	CASSKGELAPYREQFF
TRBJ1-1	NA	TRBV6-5	CASSLTGSGVSFF
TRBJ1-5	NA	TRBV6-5	CASSYGQSQPQHF
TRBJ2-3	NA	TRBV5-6	CASSGSVGTGADTQYF
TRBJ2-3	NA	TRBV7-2	CASSPSRGRGNTQYF
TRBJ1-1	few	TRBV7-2	CASSSGQGYTEAFF
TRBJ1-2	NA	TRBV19	CASTRSSVGYTF
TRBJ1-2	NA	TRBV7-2	CASSLDGTDYGYTF
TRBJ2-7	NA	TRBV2	CASTQRGGGQYF
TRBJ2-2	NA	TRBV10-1	CAKPGDRGLFRELFF
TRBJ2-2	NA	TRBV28	CASKIEAGTGVTGELFF
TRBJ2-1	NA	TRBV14	CASSPNGGYNEQFF
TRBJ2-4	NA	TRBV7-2	CASSLGQGGVLAKNIQYF
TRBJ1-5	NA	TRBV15	CATSRGAAAPSNQPQHF
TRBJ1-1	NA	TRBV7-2	CASSTRQVGGTEAFF
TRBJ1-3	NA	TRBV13	CASSAWEGRSGNTIYF
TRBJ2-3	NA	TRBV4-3	CASSSRVTDTQYF
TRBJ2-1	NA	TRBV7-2	CASSPLGGPYNEQFF
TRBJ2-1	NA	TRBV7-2	CASSLSNRGLGEQFF
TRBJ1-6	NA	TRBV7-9	CASSLGQNSPLHF
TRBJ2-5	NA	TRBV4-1	CASSQGPFDRGHQETQYF
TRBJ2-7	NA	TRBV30	CAWRITGTVGSEQYF
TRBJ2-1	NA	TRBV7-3	CASSRPGRASGGESYNEQFF
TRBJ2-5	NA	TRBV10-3	CAISVAPTYQETQYF
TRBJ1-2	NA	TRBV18	CASSPETGGVNGYTF
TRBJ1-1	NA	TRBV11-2	CASSSQGNTEAFF
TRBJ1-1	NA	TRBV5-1	CASSLEPGRTEAFF
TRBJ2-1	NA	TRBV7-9	CASSNRGNEQFF
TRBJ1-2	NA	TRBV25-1	CASSEPGTGVHGGYTF
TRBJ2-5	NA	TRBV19	CASSIGRAKETQYF
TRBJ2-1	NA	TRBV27	CASSLSGPAFSGNNEQFF
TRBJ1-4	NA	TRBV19	CASSKLLSLEKLFF
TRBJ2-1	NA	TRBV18	CASSPVGGGTYNEQFF
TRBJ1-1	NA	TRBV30	CAWSALPGLYTEAFF
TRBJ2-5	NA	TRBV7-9	CASSLAGQRKETQYF
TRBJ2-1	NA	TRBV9	CASGAPNSSYNEQFF
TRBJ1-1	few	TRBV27	CASSLGQDPKMNTEAFF
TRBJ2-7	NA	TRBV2	CASIQGAREQYF
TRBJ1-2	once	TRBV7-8	CASSLAEANYGYTF
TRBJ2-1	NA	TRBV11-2	CASSPPESGQFF
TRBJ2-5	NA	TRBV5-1	CASSFGSRGETQYF